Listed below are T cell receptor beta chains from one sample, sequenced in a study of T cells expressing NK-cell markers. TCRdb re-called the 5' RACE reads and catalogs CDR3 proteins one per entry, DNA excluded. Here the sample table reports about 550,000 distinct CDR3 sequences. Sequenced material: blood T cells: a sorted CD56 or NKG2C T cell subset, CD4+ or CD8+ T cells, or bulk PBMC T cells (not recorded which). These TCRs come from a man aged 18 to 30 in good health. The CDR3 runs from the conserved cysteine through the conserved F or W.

cdr3_aa: CATSDSRGRGETQYF
v_call: TRBV24-1
j_call: TRBJ2-5

cdr3_aa: CATSRGGNEQFF
v_call: TRBV24-1
j_call: TRBJ2-1

cdr3_aa: CASSFGQTLTGELFF
v_call: TRBV7-8
j_call: TRBJ2-2

cdr3_aa: CASSFRQGQPYEQYF
v_call: TRBV27
j_call: TRBJ2-7

cdr3_aa: CASSHLWVAGQSSYEQYF
v_call: TRBV4-3
j_call: TRBJ2-7

cdr3_aa: CASSFQGVGNEQFF
v_call: TRBV28
j_call: TRBJ2-1

cdr3_aa: CASRLQGPLTF
v_call: TRBV12-3/TRBV12-4
j_call: TRBJ1-2

cdr3_aa: CASSSDTQDTDTQYF
v_call: TRBV7-9
j_call: TRBJ2-3

cdr3_aa: CASSSRTSGRGEQFF
v_call: TRBV7-9
j_call: TRBJ2-1

cdr3_aa: CAISGTSQETQYF
v_call: TRBV10-3
j_call: TRBJ2-5

cdr3_aa: CASSYIPPGLAGVAQETQYF
v_call: TRBV6-2/TRBV6-3
j_call: TRBJ2-5

cdr3_aa: CASRGQGARRSPLHF
v_call: TRBV7-2
j_call: TRBJ1-6

cdr3_aa: CASSLRTADAFF
v_call: TRBV12-3/TRBV12-4
j_call: TRBJ1-1

cdr3_aa: CSARAERGRTRQFF
v_call: TRBV20-1
j_call: TRBJ2-1

cdr3_aa: CASSLVGTGGRELFF
v_call: TRBV7-3
j_call: TRBJ2-2

cdr3_aa: CSTRAGSRTGELFF
v_call: TRBV20-1
j_call: TRBJ2-2

cdr3_aa: CSVARSGGELFF
v_call: TRBV29-1
j_call: TRBJ2-2

cdr3_aa: CASSLAGASFETQYF
v_call: TRBV5-1
j_call: TRBJ2-5

cdr3_aa: CAISEREGGGTDTQYF
v_call: TRBV10-3
j_call: TRBJ2-3

cdr3_aa: CASSFRGVRNQPQHF
v_call: TRBV5-6
j_call: TRBJ1-5

cdr3_aa: CASSLLSRGLNNEQFF
v_call: TRBV11-2
j_call: TRBJ2-1

cdr3_aa: CASSGTGHSNQPQHF
v_call: TRBV6-1
j_call: TRBJ1-5

cdr3_aa: CASSEISGRPLQETQYF
v_call: TRBV6-1
j_call: TRBJ2-5

cdr3_aa: CASRTDGTGGTEAFF
v_call: TRBV27
j_call: TRBJ1-1

cdr3_aa: CATSDLGGYGYTF
v_call: TRBV24-1
j_call: TRBJ1-2

cdr3_aa: CATSDLRSSEAFF
v_call: TRBV24-1
j_call: TRBJ1-1

cdr3_aa: CSAGRNRGGLYEQYF
v_call: TRBV20-1
j_call: TRBJ2-7

cdr3_aa: CAWSRQPPYEQFF
v_call: TRBV30
j_call: TRBJ2-1

cdr3_aa: CASSRPWGTGPYNEQFF
v_call: TRBV7-3
j_call: TRBJ2-1

cdr3_aa: CASSWQGNNSPLHF
v_call: TRBV25-1
j_call: TRBJ1-6

cdr3_aa: CASSLQDYLDTQYF
v_call: TRBV5-6
j_call: TRBJ2-3

cdr3_aa: CASRLTRDTFSGANVLTF
v_call: TRBV11-2
j_call: TRBJ2-6

cdr3_aa: CATSDQLAEQFF
v_call: TRBV24-1
j_call: TRBJ2-1

cdr3_aa: CASSVGEGAQYGYTF
v_call: TRBV9
j_call: TRBJ1-2

cdr3_aa: CASSQGLDVRVVTQYF
v_call: TRBV4-1
j_call: TRBJ2-3

cdr3_aa: CASSEPAETQYF
v_call: TRBV6-1
j_call: TRBJ2-5

cdr3_aa: CASSTETSSGPEQFF
v_call: TRBV7-9
j_call: TRBJ2-1

cdr3_aa: CASSYLGGVSYEQYF
v_call: TRBV6-2/TRBV6-3
j_call: TRBJ2-7

cdr3_aa: CASSPDAGGDETQYF
v_call: TRBV7-7
j_call: TRBJ2-5

cdr3_aa: CASTHPWGRGSSEQYF
v_call: TRBV12-3/TRBV12-4
j_call: TRBJ2-7

cdr3_aa: CASIPVRGTTAFEQYF
v_call: TRBV27
j_call: TRBJ2-7

cdr3_aa: CSASPPGLAGGTSSYEQYF
v_call: TRBV20-1
j_call: TRBJ2-7

cdr3_aa: CASSGDLGTYNEQFF
v_call: TRBV25-1
j_call: TRBJ2-1

cdr3_aa: CSARDSGGRVNSPLHF
v_call: TRBV20-1
j_call: TRBJ1-6

cdr3_aa: CSVDRADPSSYNEQFF
v_call: TRBV29-1
j_call: TRBJ2-1

cdr3_aa: CASRPTSGEVYEQYF
v_call: TRBV7-9
j_call: TRBJ2-7

cdr3_aa: CASSLVAGPNYGYTF
v_call: TRBV12-3/TRBV12-4
j_call: TRBJ1-2

cdr3_aa: CASSGWGGIETQYF
v_call: TRBV5-1
j_call: TRBJ2-5

cdr3_aa: CASSQALVSGETEQFF
v_call: TRBV18
j_call: TRBJ2-1

cdr3_aa: CASSQWFASGNTGELFF
v_call: TRBV6-1
j_call: TRBJ2-2

cdr3_aa: CAWSREAVGGYTF
v_call: TRBV30
j_call: TRBJ1-2

cdr3_aa: CATRETAGNTIYF
v_call: TRBV15
j_call: TRBJ1-3

cdr3_aa: CASSLGGLFYEQYF
v_call: TRBV28
j_call: TRBJ2-7

cdr3_aa: CASSQGGSRTGYTF
v_call: TRBV3-1
j_call: TRBJ1-2